This paragraph covers one T cell receptor (beta chain) sequence. What it recognizes is unknown. This CDR3 region has 14 residues. The germline V gene has CDR1 LGHNA and CDR2 YNFKEQ. Trimming stripped 5 bases from V and 8 bases from J, with 18 bases between. This record comes from a study of blood T cells in healthy people across ages. In the study overall: There was about one barcoded beta molecule captured by template switching per two T cells.

Alongside a J-beta primer mix, a sample-barcoded 5' primer served in a second PCR lasting roughly 7 to 11 cycles. TCRdb processed the 5' RACE reads anew with MiXCR; each CDR3 protein has one entry. The data contain about 670,000 distinct CDR3 sequences, approximately 52% of them seen just once; the ten biggest clones take up approximately 13%. Whole-study results and caveats: The recorded TCR beta diversity per million T cells decreased in a roughly linear manner with age. The study could not conclusively compare naive and antigen-experienced cells, given its unsorted PBMCs. Comparison with aged donors showed that long-lived donors had more naive CD4+ cells and higher diversity.

The sequence derives from a woman of 80 years or more in good health. This sequence joins TRBV4-2 and TRBJ1-2; no definite D call. Sequences were obtained from blood. The CDR3 reads CASSSVEAARGYTF. CDR3 sequence (DNA): TGTGCCAGCAGCTCAGTAGAGGCTGCGAGGGGCTACACCTTC.